These 31 T cell receptor beta chains were sequenced from one sample in a study of post-analysis software for immune sequencing data. Each TCR beta cDNA library carried unique molecular identifiers. Each CDR3 protein gets one entry after TCRdb re-called the PCR reads with MiXCR. The sample holds 350,000 to 500,000 distinct CDR3 sequences, approximately 37% seen once. Broader study findings: Patients carried five TRBV segments more frequently than controls did, and TRBV5-6, TRBV5-1 and TRBV20-1 were among them.

These receptors' targets are unknown. The sequencing sample was made of blood. These receptors all stem from a girl aged 2 to 9 with multiple sclerosis.

The count of this clonotype is one. The V call is TRBV3-1, the J call TRBJ2-3; D unclear. V was trimmed by 0 bases and J by 4 bases, leaving 14 bases between them. The length of the CDR3 is 16 residues. CDR1 and CDR2 from the germline V gene are LGHDT and YNNKEL (reference sequence). In DNA, the CDR3 is TGTGCCAGCAGCCAAGATCGGGCCCGGTCGGCAGATACGCAGTATTTT. As protein: CASSQDRARSADTQYF.

This clonotype was detected many times. The V call is TRBV12-3 or TRBV12-4, the J call TRBJ2-7; a weak D match, TRBD2 (5 bases). V was cut by 1 base and J by 6 bases, with 10 bases left in between. CDR3 length: 13 residues. Here the CDR3 reads CASSLDWGAEQYF. In nucleotides, the CDR3 is TGTGCCAGCAGTTTAGATTGGGGAGCCGAGCAGTACTTC.

This clonotype showed up just a few times. The rearrangement uses TRBV28 and TRBJ2-7; D possibly corresponds to TRBD1 (6 bases). The length of the CDR3 is 14 residues. CDR1 is MDHEN and CDR2 is SYDVKM in the germline V gene. V lost 5 bases and J 0 bases, leaving 11 bases between the germline ends. CDR3 sequence (DNA): TGTGCCAGCAGTCCCGCGGACAGCTCCTACGAGCAGTACTTC. Translated: CASSPADSSYEQYF.

The chain employs TRBV9 and TRBJ1-2; D unclear. This CDR3 comprises 14 residues. V was clipped by 4 bases and J by 4 bases, with 14 bases between them. Germline assignment: CDR1 SGDLS and CDR2 YYNGEE. This CDR3 is CASSSPDTLYGYTF. CDR3 DNA: TGTGCCAGCAGCTCCCCAGACACTCTCTATGGCTACACCTTC.

The chain is built from TRBV12-3 or TRBV12-4 and TRBJ1-2, with a tentative D call TRBD1 (6 bases). There are 11 residues in the CDR3. The V and J ends lost 7 bases and 3 bases respectively, with 6 bases between them. CDR3 nucleotides: TGTGCCAGCAAGGGGGACTATGGCTACACCTTC. It specifies CASKGDYGYTF.

For the CDR3, the DNA is TGTGCCAGCAGTTTATTTTTCGCGAGAGGCGCGGGTGGGGCCAACGTCCTGACTTTC. Translation: CASSLFFARGAGGANVLTF. This chain connects TRBV28 to TRBJ2-6; possibly TRBD2 for D (5 bases). This CDR3 contains 19 residues. V was trimmed by 1 base and J by 3 bases, leaving 19 bases between them. Germline lookup yields CDR1 MDHEN and CDR2 SYDVKM. Full variable domain (outside the CDR3, taken from reference TRBV28 and TRBJ2-6): DVKVTQSSRYLVKRTGEKVFLECVQDMDHENMFWYRQDPGLGLRLIYFSYDVKMKEKGDIPEGYSVSREKKERFSLILESASTNQTSMYLCASSLFFARGAGGANVLTFGAGSRLTVL.

This clonotype was seen ten or more times. The chain joins TRBV5-1 to TRBJ2-3, with a possible D match to TRBD2 (5 bases). With 4 bases removed from V and 3 bases from J, the gap between germline ends came to 9 bases. Per germline, CDR1 SGHRS and CDR2 YFSETQ. The CDR3 is 13 residues long. This CDR3 reads CASSPGGTDTQYF. The DNA of the CDR3 is TGCGCCAGCAGCCCCGGAGGAACAGATACGCAGTATTTT.

About this clonotype: A read error may produce the germline difference seen at one junction end. V gene TRBV19 combines with J gene TRBJ1-1, with a possible D match to TRBD1 (5 bases). Germline V gives CDR1 LNHDA, CDR2 SQIVND (reference sequence). This CDR3 region has 14 residues. The chain's CDR3 is CASAGDGENTETFF. The CDR3 DNA reads TGTGCCAGCGCCGGGGACGGGGAGAACACTGAAACTTTCTTT.

The chain has TRBV6-1 and TRBJ2-1; 7 bases match TRBD2. Trimming at V came to 7 bases and at J to 1 base, leaving 22 bases not matched to a gene. Germline loops: CDR1 MNHNS, CDR2 SASEGT. The CDR3 consists of 20 residues. The CDR3 DNA is TGTGCCAGCATGTGGGGAGCGGGATGGGTAGTGAGGCGGTCCTACAATGAGCAGTTCTTC. Encoded protein: CASMWGAGWVVRRSYNEQFF.

The V call is TRBV6-6, the J call TRBJ2-7; 7 positions match TRBD1. The CDR3 consists of 16 residues. With V trimmed by 2 bases and J by 2 bases, 9 bases remained unmatched. Germline loops: CDR1 MNHNY, CDR2 SVGAGI (reference sequence). The CDR3 protein is CASSYADRNTPYEQYF. Written as DNA, the CDR3 is TGTGCCAGCAGTTACGCGGACAGGAATACCCCCTACGAGCAGTACTTC.

This clonotype was counted a few times. The gene calls are TRBV11-2 and TRBJ1-2; D ambiguous. Germline V gives CDR1 SGHAT, CDR2 FQNNGV. Trimming shortened V by 1 base and J by 8 bases, and 8 bases separated the two germline ends. This CDR3 is built from 12 residues. The CDR3 nucleotides read TGTGCCAGCAGCTTAGCCACGGAGGGCTACACCTTC. Residues: CASSLATEGYTF.

The V gene is TRBV27, the J gene TRBJ1-1; D is unresolved. Deletions cut 4 bases from V and 8 bases from J, with 8 bases between. The CDR3 consists of 11 residues. In germline, CDR1 is MNHEY, CDR2 SMNVEV (reference sequence). The DNA for the CDR3 is TGTGCCAGCAGTTCCGGAAAGGAAGCTTTCTTT. It encodes CASSSGKEAFF.

The V call is TRBV4-3, the J call TRBJ2-7; D ambiguous. The V end was cut by 0 bases, the J end by 3 bases, with 6 bases between. The germline V gene encodes CDR1 LGHNA and CDR2 YSLEER. The CDR3 runs 13 residues. The chain's CDR3 is CASSQEDGYEQYF. In DNA form, the CDR3 reads TGCGCCAGCAGCCAAGAGGACGGCTACGAGCAGTACTTC.

This clonotype was seen more than once but under ten times. The V call is TRBV28, the J call TRBJ2-5; perhaps D is TRBD1 or TRBD2 (6 bases each). Germline values: CDR1 MDHEN, CDR2 SYDVKM. The CDR3 runs to 16 residues. V lost 6 bases and J lost 5, with 22 bases in between. The CDR3 nucleotides are TGTGCCAGCAGCAATGGGGGGCAGTCTAGTTGGGAGACCCAGTACTTC. It translates to CASSNGGQSSWETQYF.

There are a few counts of this clonotype. The chain is built from TRBV16 and TRBJ1-2; possible D gene TRBD1, 6 bases. CDR1 and CDR2 (germline): KGHSY, FQNENV. This CDR3 has 13 amino acids. V lost 2 bases and J lost 8, with 12 bases in between. CDR3 coding DNA: TGTGCCAGCAGCCAAAGCCACAGGGAGGGCTACACCTTC. Amino acid sequence: CASSQSHREGYTF.

The chain recombines TRBV12-3 or TRBV12-4 with TRBJ2-1; 8 bases are a match to TRBD2. CDR3 size: 16 residues. V dropped 6 bases and J dropped 2; count of bases not matched to a gene: 9. The CDR3 here is CASSSLPSGPYNEQFF. The CDR3 coding sequence is TGTGCCAGCAGCTCCCTCCCTAGCGGGCCCTACAATGAGCAGTTCTTC.

This chain links TRBV12-5 with TRBJ1-1; D not certain. CDR3 size: 14 residues. Germline V CDR1 and CDR2: LGHNT, FRNRAP. Deletions cut 6 bases from V and 0 bases from J, with 11 bases between. The CDR3 DNA reads TGTGCTAGTGGCCCAAATGGGGTGAACACTGAAGCTTTCTTT. This codes for CASGPNGVNTEAFF.

To note about this clonotype: A much more abundant neighbour one base away suggests this may be a read error. This sequence joins TRBV6-5 and TRBJ2-3, with D unresolved. The germline gives CDR1 MNHEY, CDR2 SVGAGI. This CDR3 spans 16 amino acids. CDR3 sequence: CASSFFSAISTDTRYF. CDR3 nucleotide sequence: TGTGCCAGCAGTTTTTTCTCAGCGATAAGCACAGATACGCGGTATTTT.

This chain connects TRBV5-1 to TRBJ2-2, with 8 nucleotides matching TRBD1. CDR3 length equals 17 residues. Per the germline V gene, CDR1 is SGHRS and CDR2 is YFSETQ. The J segment lost 1 base and the V segment lost 5 bases, leaving 10 bases of the junction unmatched. This CDR3 reads CASSRFPGTGNTGELFF. Here the CDR3 DNA reads TGCGCCAGCAGTCGTTTCCCCGGGACAGGGAACACCGGGGAGCTGTTTTTT.

The chain has TRBV12-3 or TRBV12-4 and TRBJ2-5; 7 nucleotides agree with TRBD2. The last part of the DNA fits TRBJ2-7 better; the J call may be wrong. This CDR3 spans 13 amino acids. CDR3 amino acids: CASGRDYIYEQYF. The CDR3 DNA sequence: TGTGCCAGCGGTCGGGACTATATCTACGAGCAGTACTTC.

The chain has TRBV7-3 and TRBJ2-1; TRBD2 is a possible D gene (5 bases). Trimming took 1 base from V and 8 from J, leaving 12 bases between them. This CDR3 is 14 amino acids long. The germline CDR1 and CDR2 sequences are SGHTA and FQGTGA. The CDR3 sequence is CASSLMGSDHEQFF. The CDR3 DNA is TGTGCCAGCAGCTTAATGGGTAGCGACCATGAGCAGTTCTTC.

The rearrangement uses TRBV5-1 and TRBJ2-3, with TRBD1 matching over 7 bases. Germline CDR1 reads SGHRS; CDR2 reads YFSETQ. V gave up 7 bases and J gave up 3 bases; unmatched junction bases: 14. The CDR3 has 16 residues. CDR3 nucleotides: TGCGCCAGCGATACCATGCGACAGGGCGGAACAGATACGCAGTATTTT. It codes for CASDTMRQGGTDTQYF.

The sample holds a few counts of this clonotype. J is TRBJ2-7 and V is TRBV6-6; 8 bases agree with TRBD1. Germline V lookup: CDR1 MNHNY, CDR2 SVGAGI (reference sequence). This CDR3 contains 13 residues. The V segment lost 7 bases and the J segment 2 bases; nucleotides outside the gene matches: 4. CDR3 residues: CASTWDRTYEQYF. The CDR3 DNA sequence: TGTGCCAGCACCTGGGACAGGACCTACGAGCAGTACTTC.

This sequence joins TRBV6-6 and TRBJ2-5; TRBD1 is a possible D gene (5 bases). The J call is uncertain, as TRBJ2-7 better fits the DNA end. CDR3 length: 15 residues. From germline, CDR1 is MNHNY and CDR2 SVGAGI (reference sequence). CDR3: CASSYGAGFTYEQYF. The CDR3 region has the DNA TGTGCCAGCAGTTACGGGGCAGGCTTTACCTACGAGCAGTACTTC.

The CDR3 DNA reads TGTGCCAGCAGCTTAGAGAGGGCAGGGAAAAACATTCAGTACTTC. This gives the protein CASSLERAGKNIQYF. J is TRBJ2-4 and V is TRBV7-8; the D gene could be TRBD1 or TRBD2 (5 bases each). V was clipped by 1 base and J by 4 bases, with 11 bases between them. Germline CDR1 reads SGHVS; CDR2 reads FQNEAQ. The CDR3 runs 15 residues.

The V and J genes are TRBV4-1 and TRBJ2-1; D tentatively fits TRBD1 or TRBD2 (5 bases each). Trimming took off 0 bases at V and 4 bases at J, with 10 bases between the two ends. The CDR3 runs 15 residues. Germline V gives CDR1 MGHRA, CDR2 YSYEKL. CDR3 in amino acids: CASSQEPGPYNEQFF. The CDR3 coding sequence is TGCGCCAGCAGCCAAGAACCGGGGCCTTACAATGAGCAGTTCTTC.

This clonotype has just a few counts. The chain combines TRBV20-1 with TRBJ1-2; a possible D gene is TRBD1 (5 bases). This CDR3 is built from 15 residues. Germline CDR1 and CDR2: DFQATT and SNEGSKA (reference sequence). Trimming removed 7 bases from V and 4 bases from J, with 22 bases in between. The CDR3 region is CSVPAGRVFAYGYTF. CDR3 bases: TGCAGTGTCCCTGCTGGCAGGGTATTTGCCTATGGCTACACCTTC.

This clonotype showed up just a few times. CDR3 in amino acids: CASSSSGGHSGANVLTF. CDR3 sequence (DNA): TGTGCCAGCAGTTCTAGCGGGGGCCACTCTGGGGCCAACGTCCTGACTTTC. V and J are TRBV6-6 and TRBJ2-6; 10 nucleotides agree with TRBD2. This CDR3 contains 17 residues. Germline V CDR1 and CDR2: MNHNY, SVGAGI (reference sequence). The V gene end was trimmed by 4 bases and the J gene end by 0 bases; junction bases not matched to a gene: 3.

In this sample, this clonotype turned up a few times. The chain joins TRBV9 to TRBJ2-5; TRBD2 is a possible D gene (5 bases). The V end was cut by 3 bases, the J end by 5 bases, with 11 bases between. Germline loops: CDR1 SGDLS, CDR2 YYNGEE. CDR3 length: 13 residues. CDR3 bases: TGTGCCAGCAGCGCGCCCAGGAGGGAGACCCAGTACTTC. Protein: CASSAPRRETQYF.

This clonotype has a handful of counts. This chain joins TRBV12-3 or TRBV12-4 and TRBJ1-2, with a weak D call TRBD1 (6 bases). V gave up 5 bases and J gave up 0 bases, with 19 bases separating them. There are 17 residues in the CDR3. CDR3 protein: CASSPRWTAPSNYGYTF. The CDR3, as DNA: TGTGCCAGCAGTCCGAGGTGGACAGCGCCTTCTAACTATGGCTACACCTTC.

The rearrangement uses TRBV28 and TRBJ1-2; D might be TRBD1 (6 bases). CDR3 length: 14 residues. CDR1 MDHEN and CDR2 SYDVKM come from the germline V gene. Between the trimmed V and J ends, which lost 7 bases and 3 bases, there was a span of 15 bases. Written as DNA, the CDR3 is TGTGCCAGCATGGTCCAGGGGTTGGACTATGGCTACACCTTC. It specifies CASMVQGLDYGYTF.